The entry below describes one TCR beta chain. The antigen it recognizes is unknown. No quality values exist for individual bases; no much larger clone is one base distant. This sample was included in a study of blood T cell repertoires in COVID-19 (dated by TCRdb to 2018 to 2020). Context from the whole study: Samples covering the acute and convalescent phases of COVID-19 were provided by collaborators in the United States, Italy and Spain. The material from the prospective study consisted of cDNA or gDNA derived from T cells, B-cell-depleted T cells, or PBMCs. Subjects who had been exposed to COVID-19, were actively infected with it, or had recovered from it provided the deeply sampled blood TCRbeta repertoires that made up the dataset. The repertoires were made available in a free public database intended to serve as a resource for research on the immune response to SARS-CoV-2. Samples were obtained from the ongoing ImmuneRACE study (first 160 participants) and from 1,200 or so subjects provided by 6 global collaborators. Sample metadata almost always included a de-identified subject ID, COVID-19 status, age in years and sex. Where available, HLA class I and class II types were obtained from metadata supplied by the sample provider rather than from assay-based typing.

Each collaborating institution followed its own protocols to collect whole blood in K2EDTA tubes. Collaborator samples were shipped for TCRbeta analysis as frozen whole blood, isolated PBMCs, or DNA extracted from either sample type. The immunoSEQ Assay, a bias-controlled multiplex PCR, was used to amplify TCRbeta CDR3 regions from genomic DNA. Regarding the original processing steps: Within the assay, amplification of reference gene primers was used to estimate how many nucleated cells each sample contained. Sequence reads were collapsed and filtered to measure the absolute abundance of every unique TCRbeta CDR3 rearrangement. For each sample, productive Simpson clonality was calculated by taking the square root of Simpson's diversity index across productive rearrangements. In TCRdb, the immuneACCESS table is reduced to in-frame sequences with V and J assigned. These tables do not hold every clone; where another copy was compared, an unresolved V gene accounts for under half, and the others remain unexplained. That table supplies the V and J calls and clone size; D and trimming were determined from the DNA. The sample includes about 150,000 clones, with about nine tenths observed a single time. Under 2.5% of the sample rests with the top ten.

V drops 4 bases and J drops 5 bases, leaving 9 bases in between. The CDR3 measures 12 amino acids from cysteine to phenylalanine. The retained sequence is limited to the CDR3, 36 bases, with the frame set at the first base. CDR1 and CDR2 are read off the germline V gene (reference sequence) as GTSNPN and SVGIG. The research as a whole found: The quantity of clinical and demographic metadata differed by source and by participant and was supplied without curation.

This sequence was found in a woman in her 70s with acute or convalescent COVID-19. The specimen was peripheral blood. The rearrangement combines TRBV30 with TRBJ1-3, with an unclear D gene assignment. The CDR3 region reads CAWTRDRNTIYF. The base sequence is TGTGCCTGGACCCGCGATCGAAACACCATATATTTT.